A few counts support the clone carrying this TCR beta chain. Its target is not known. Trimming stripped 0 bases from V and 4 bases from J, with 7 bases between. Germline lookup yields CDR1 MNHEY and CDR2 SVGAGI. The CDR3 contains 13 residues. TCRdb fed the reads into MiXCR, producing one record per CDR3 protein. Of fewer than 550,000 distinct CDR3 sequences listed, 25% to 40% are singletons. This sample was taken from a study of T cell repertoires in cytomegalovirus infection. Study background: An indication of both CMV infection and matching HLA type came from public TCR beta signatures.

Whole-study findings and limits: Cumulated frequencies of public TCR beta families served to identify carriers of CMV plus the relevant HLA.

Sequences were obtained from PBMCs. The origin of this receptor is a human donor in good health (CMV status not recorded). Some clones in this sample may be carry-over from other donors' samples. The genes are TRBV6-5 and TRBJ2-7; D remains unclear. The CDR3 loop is CASSYSNTYEQYF. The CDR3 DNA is TGTGCCAGCAGTTACTCGAATACGTACGAGCAGTACTTC.